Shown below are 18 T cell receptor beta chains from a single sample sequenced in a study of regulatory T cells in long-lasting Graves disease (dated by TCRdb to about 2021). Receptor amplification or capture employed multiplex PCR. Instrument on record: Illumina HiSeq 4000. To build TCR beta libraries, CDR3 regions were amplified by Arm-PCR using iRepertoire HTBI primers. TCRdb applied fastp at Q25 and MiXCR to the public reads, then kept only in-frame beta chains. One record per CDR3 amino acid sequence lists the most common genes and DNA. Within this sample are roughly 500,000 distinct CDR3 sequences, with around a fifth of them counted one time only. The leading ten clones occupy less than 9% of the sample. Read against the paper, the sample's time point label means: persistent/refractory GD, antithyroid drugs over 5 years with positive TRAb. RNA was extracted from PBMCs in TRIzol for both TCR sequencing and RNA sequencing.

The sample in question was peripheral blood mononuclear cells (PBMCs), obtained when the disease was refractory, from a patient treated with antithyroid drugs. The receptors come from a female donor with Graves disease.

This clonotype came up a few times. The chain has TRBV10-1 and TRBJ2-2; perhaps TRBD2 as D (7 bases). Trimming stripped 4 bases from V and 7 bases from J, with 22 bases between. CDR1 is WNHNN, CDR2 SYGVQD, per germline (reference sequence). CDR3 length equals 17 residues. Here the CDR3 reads CASSVATGREELGELFF. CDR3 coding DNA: TGCGCCAGCAGTGTAGCTACAGGGAGGGAAGAACTCGGGGAGCTGTTTTTT.

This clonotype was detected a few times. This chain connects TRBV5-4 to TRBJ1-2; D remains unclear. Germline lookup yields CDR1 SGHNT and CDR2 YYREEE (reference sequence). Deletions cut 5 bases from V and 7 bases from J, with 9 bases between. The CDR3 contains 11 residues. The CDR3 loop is CASRKTGGYTF. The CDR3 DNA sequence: TGTGCCAGCAGAAAAACGGGTGGCTACACCTTC.

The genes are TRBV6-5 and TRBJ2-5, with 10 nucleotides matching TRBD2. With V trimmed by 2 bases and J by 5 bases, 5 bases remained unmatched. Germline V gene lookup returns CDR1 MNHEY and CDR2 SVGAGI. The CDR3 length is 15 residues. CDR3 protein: CASSYRLAGVETQYF. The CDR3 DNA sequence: TGTGCCAGCAGTTACAGGCTAGCGGGAGTTGAGACCCAGTACTTC.

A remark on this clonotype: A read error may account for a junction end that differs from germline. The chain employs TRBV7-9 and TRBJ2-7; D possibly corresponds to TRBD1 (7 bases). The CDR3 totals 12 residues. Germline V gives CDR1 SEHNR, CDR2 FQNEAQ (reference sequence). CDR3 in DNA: TGTGCCAGCAGCCCTCTTTCAGGGGGGCCAGGCTTC. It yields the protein CASSPLSGGPGF.

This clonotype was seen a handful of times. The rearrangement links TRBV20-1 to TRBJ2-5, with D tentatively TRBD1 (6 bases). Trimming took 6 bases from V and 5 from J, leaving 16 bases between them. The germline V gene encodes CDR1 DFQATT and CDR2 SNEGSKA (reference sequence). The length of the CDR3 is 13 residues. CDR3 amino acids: CSAKVGGEETQYF. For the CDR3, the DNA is TGCAGTGCCAAGGTTGGGGGCGAGGAGACCCAGTACTTC.

DNA for the CDR3: TGCAGCGTTGAAACACAGGGCACAGATACGCAGTATTTT. The encoded protein is CSVETQGTDTQYF. The chain is built from TRBV29-1 and TRBJ2-3; D perhaps matches TRBD1 (5 bases). The CDR3 consists of 13 residues. V was trimmed by 2 bases and J by 1 base, leaving 7 bases between them. Germline V gene data show CDR1 as SQVTM and CDR2 as ANQGSEA.

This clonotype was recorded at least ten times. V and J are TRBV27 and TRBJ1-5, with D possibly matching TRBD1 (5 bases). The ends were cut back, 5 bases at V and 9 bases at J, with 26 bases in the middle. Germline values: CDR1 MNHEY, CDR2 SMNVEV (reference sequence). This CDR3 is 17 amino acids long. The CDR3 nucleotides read TGTGCCAGCAGTCGGACTCCTCTCGACGGGACCTTGAGGCCCCAGCATTTT. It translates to CASSRTPLDGTLRPQHF.

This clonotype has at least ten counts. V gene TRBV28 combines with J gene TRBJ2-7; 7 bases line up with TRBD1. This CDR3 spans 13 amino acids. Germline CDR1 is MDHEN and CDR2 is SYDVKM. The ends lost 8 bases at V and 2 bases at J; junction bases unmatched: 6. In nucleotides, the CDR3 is TGTGCCAGCGGCCGGGACAGAGCCTACGAGCAGTACTTC. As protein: CASGRDRAYEQYF. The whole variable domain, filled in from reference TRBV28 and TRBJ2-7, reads DVKVTQSSRYLVKRTGEKVFLECVQDMDHENMFWYRQDPGLGLRLIYFSYDVKMKEKGDIPEGYSVSREKKERFSLILESASTNQTSMYLCASGRDRAYEQYFGPGTRLTVT.

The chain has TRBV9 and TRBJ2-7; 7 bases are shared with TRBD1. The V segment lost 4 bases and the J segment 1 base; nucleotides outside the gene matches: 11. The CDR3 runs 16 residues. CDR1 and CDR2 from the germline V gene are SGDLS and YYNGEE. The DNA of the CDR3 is TGTGCCAGCAGCCCCCAGGGGGATGTCGGGTCCTACGAGCAGTACTTC. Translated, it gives CASSPQGDVGSYEQYF.

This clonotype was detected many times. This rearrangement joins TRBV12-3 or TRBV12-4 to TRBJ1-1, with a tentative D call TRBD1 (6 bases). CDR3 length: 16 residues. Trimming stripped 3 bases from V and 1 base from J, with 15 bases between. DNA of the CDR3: TGTGCCAGCAGTTTGAGCCAGGGGAGGCCGAACACTGAAGCTTTCTTT. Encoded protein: CASSLSQGRPNTEAFF.

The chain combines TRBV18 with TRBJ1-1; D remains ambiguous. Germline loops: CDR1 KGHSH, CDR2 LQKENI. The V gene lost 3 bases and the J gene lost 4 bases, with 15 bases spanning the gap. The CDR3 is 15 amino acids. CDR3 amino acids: CASSPVSGGGTEAFF. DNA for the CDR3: TGTGCCAGCTCACCTGTGTCGGGTGGTGGCACTGAAGCTTTCTTT.

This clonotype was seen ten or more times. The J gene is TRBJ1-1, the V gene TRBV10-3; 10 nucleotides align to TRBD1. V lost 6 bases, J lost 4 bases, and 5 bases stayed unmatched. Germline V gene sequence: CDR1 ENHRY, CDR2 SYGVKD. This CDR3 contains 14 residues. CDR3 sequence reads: CAISGQGGFTEAFF. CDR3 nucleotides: TGTGCCATCAGCGGACAGGGGGGTTTCACTGAAGCTTTCTTT.

CDR3 sequence reads: CASSFTRGDTEAFF. For the CDR3, the DNA is TGCGCCAGCAGCTTTACCAGGGGGGATACTGAAGCTTTCTTT. This rearrangement joins TRBV5-1 to TRBJ1-1; TRBD1 agrees at 7 bases. Germline V gene sequence: CDR1 SGHRS, CDR2 YFSETQ. This CDR3 has 14 amino acids. V lost 2 bases and J lost 5; bases outside the gene matches: 6.

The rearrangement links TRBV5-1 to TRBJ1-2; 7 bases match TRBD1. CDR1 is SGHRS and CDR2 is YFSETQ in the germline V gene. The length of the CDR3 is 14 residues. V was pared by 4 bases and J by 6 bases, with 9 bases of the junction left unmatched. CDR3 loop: CASSGGRDRDGYTF. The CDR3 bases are TGCGCCAGCAGCGGAGGGCGGGACAGAGATGGCTACACCTTC.

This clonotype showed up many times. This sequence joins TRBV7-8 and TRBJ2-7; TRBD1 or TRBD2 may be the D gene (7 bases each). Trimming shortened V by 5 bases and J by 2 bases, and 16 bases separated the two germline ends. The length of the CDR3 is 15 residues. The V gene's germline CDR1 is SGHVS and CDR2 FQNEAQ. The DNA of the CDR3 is TGTGCCAGCAGCCAGACAGGGAGCGGGGCCTACGAGCAGTACTTC. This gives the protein CASSQTGSGAYEQYF. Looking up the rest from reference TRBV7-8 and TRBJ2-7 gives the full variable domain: GAGVSQSPRYKVAKRGQDVALRCDPISGHVSLFWYQQALGQGPEFLTYFQNEAQLDKSGLPSDRFFAERPEGSVSTLKIQRTQQEDSAVYLCASSQTGSGAYEQYFGPGTRLTVT.

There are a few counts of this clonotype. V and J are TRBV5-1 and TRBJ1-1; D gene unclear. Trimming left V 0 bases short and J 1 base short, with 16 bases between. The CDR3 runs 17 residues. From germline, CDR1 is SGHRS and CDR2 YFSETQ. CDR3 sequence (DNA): TGCGCCAGCAGCTTGGTCGGGCGAAAACCACCGAACACTGAAGCTTTCTTT. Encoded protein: CASSLVGRKPPNTEAFF.

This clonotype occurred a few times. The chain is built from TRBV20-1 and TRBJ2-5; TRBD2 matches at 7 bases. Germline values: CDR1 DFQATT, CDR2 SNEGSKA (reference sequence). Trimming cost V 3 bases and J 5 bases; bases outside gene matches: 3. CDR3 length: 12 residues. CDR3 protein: CSASGGTETQYF. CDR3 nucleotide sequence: TGCAGTGCTAGCGGGGGGACTGAGACCCAGTACTTC.

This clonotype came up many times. CDR3: CASKGPVDRGLYEQYF. In nucleotides, the CDR3 is TGTGCCAGCAAGGGCCCCGTTGACAGGGGGCTATACGAGCAGTACTTC. The chain couples TRBV28 to TRBJ2-7, with 10 bases aligning to TRBD1. The CDR3 is 16 residues long. The germline V gene encodes CDR1 MDHEN and CDR2 SYDVKM. V shed 7 bases, J shed 4 bases, and the junction held 13 bases outside the gene matches.